This T cell receptor (beta chain) was identified in a study of post-analysis software for immune sequencing data. Study-level findings and limits: Multiple sclerosis was associated with a significant reduction in normalized Chao1 diversity relative to controls. Roughly 5 TRBV segments occurring more often in patients than controls included TRBV5-6, TRBV5-1 and TRBV20-1.

A word on this clonotype: Its antigen is not identified.

The V gene end was trimmed by 3 bases and the J gene end by 4 bases; junction bases not matched to a gene: 9. Per germline, CDR1 DFQATT and CDR2 SNEGSKA (reference sequence). The CDR3 spans 15 residues. Sequencing libraries made from TCR beta cDNA carried unique molecular identifiers. MiXCR, applied by TCRdb to the PCR reads, yields one record per CDR3 protein. This sample carries 700,000 to 800,000 distinct CDR3 sequences, about 32% of them seen once, and the ten largest clones take around 0.55%. The sequenced sample consisted of blood. The receptor was derived from a girl aged 10 to 17 with multiple sclerosis. The chain recombines TRBV20-1 with TRBJ2-3, with TRBD2 identical over 8 bases. The CDR3 region is CSARMAAGDSDTQYF. Written as DNA, the CDR3 is TGCAGTGCTAGGATGGCAGCGGGAGATTCAGATACGCAGTATTTT.